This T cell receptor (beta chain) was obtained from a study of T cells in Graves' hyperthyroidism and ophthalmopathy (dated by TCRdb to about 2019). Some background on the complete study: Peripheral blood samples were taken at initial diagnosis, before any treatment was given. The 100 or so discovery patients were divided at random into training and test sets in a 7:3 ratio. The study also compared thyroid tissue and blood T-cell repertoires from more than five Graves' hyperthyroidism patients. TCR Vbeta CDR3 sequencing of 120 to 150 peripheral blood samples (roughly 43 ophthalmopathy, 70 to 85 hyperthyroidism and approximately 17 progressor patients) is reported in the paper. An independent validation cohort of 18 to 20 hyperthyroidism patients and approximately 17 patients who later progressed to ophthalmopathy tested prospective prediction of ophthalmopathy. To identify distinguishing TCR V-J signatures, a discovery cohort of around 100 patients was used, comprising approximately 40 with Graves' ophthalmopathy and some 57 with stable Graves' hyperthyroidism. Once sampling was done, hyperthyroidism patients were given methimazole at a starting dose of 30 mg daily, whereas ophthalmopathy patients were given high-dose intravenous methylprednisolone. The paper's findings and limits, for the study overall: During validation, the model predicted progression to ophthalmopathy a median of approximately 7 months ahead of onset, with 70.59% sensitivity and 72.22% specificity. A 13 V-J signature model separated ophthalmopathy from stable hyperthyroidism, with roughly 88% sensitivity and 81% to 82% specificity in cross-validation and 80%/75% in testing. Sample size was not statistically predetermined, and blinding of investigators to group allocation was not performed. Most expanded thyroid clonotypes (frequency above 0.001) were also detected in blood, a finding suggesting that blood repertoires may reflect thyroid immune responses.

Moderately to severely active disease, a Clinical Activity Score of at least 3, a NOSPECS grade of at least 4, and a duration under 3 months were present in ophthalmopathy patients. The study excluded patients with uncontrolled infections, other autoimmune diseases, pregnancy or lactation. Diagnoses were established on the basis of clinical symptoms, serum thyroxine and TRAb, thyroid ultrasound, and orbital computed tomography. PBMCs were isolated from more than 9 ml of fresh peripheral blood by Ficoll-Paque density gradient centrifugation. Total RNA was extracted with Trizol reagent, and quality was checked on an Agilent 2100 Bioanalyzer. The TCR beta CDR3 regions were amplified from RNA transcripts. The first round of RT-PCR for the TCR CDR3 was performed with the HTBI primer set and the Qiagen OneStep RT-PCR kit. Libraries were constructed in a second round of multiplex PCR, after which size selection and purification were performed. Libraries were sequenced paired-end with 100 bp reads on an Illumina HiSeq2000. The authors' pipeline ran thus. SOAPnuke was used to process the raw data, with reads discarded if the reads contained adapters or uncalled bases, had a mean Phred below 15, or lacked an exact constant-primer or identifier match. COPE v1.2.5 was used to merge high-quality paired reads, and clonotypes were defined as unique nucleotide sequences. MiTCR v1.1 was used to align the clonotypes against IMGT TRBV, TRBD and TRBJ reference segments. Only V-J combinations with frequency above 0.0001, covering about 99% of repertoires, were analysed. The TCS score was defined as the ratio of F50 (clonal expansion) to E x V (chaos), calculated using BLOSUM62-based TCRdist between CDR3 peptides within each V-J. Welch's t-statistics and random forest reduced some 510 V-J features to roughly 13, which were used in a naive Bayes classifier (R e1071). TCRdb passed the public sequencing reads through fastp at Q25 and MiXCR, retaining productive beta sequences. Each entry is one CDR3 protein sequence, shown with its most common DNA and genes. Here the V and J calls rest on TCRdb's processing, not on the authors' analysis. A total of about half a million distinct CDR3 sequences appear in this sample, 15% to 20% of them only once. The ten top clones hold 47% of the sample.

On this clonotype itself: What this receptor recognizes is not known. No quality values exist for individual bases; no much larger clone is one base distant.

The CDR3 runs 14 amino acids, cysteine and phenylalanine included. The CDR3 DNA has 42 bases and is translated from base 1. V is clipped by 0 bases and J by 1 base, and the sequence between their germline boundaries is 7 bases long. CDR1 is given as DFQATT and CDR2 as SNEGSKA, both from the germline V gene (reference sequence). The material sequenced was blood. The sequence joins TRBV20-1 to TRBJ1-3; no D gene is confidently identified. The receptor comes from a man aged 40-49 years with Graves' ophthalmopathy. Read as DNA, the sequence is TGCAGTGCTAGAGAGGTGGGATCTGGAAACACCATATATTTT. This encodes CSAREVGSGNTIYF.